These 28 T cell receptor beta chains originate from one sample sequenced in a study of identical twins. TCRdb passed the 5' RACE reads through MiXCR, listing each CDR3 protein once. This sample has around 250,000 distinct CDR3 sequences, with around 7% found just once. These sequences were also reported in another study, on yellow fever vaccine responses in identical twins.

The material sequenced was memory (CD45RO+) T cells sorted from blood. Receptors originate from a woman aged 18-29 years in good health.

The chain joins TRBV2 to TRBJ2-5; D possibly corresponds to TRBD2 (6 bases). Germline assignment: CDR1 SNHLY and CDR2 FYNNEI. The CDR3 consists of 14 residues. V was clipped by 4 bases and J by 2 bases, with 11 bases between them. CDR3 amino acids: CASSAAGLQETQYF. DNA of the CDR3: TGTGCCAGCAGTGCGGCGGGACTGCAAGAGACCCAGTACTTC.

This clonotype turned up a few times. V gene TRBV15 combines with J gene TRBJ2-2, with 12 nucleotides matching TRBD1. V trimming: 7 bases; J trimming: 6 bases; junction bases outside the gene matches: 9. This CDR3 has 16 amino acids. Germline CDR1 is LNHNV and CDR2 is YYDKDF (reference sequence). The CDR3 DNA sequence: TGTGCCACCACCCCTCAGGGACAGGGGGCGTCCGGGGAGCTGTTTTTT. Translated, it gives CATTPQGQGASGELFF.

Only a few counts were recorded for this clonotype. Here the CDR3 omits its conserved ending phenylalanine or tryptophan, so a read error is the likely source. This chain joins TRBV20-1 and TRBJ2-5, with D possibly matching TRBD2 (5 bases). The CDR3 consists of 13 residues. Germline V gene sequence: CDR1 DFQATT, CDR2 SNEGSKA (reference sequence). CDR3 in amino acids: CSASLALVETQYL. In DNA, the CDR3 is TGCAGCGCCAGCTTAGCGCTTGTAGAGACCCAGTACCTC.

This clonotype was found many times. This CDR3 is CASSPGHLRETQYF. As DNA, the CDR3 is TGTGCCAGCAGTCCGGGACACCTCCGGGAGACCCAGTACTTC. The gene calls are TRBV12-3 or TRBV12-4 and TRBJ2-5; tentatively, D is TRBD1 (6 bases). The CDR3 is made up of 14 amino acids. V was shortened by 5 bases and J by 5 bases, with 15 bases between the two germline ends.

This clonotype was observed a few times. This rearrangement joins TRBV7-9 to TRBJ2-5; maybe TRBD2 (5 bases). CDR3 length equals 14 residues. Germline CDR1 reads SEHNR; CDR2 reads FQNEAQ (reference sequence). Trimming took 5 bases from V and 7 from J, leaving 17 bases between them. The CDR3: CASSPTGGAGTQYF. The CDR3 DNA reads TGTGCCAGCAGCCCAACCGGAGGAGCAGGGACCCAGTACTTC. Looking up the rest from reference TRBV7-9 and TRBJ2-5 gives the full variable domain: DTGVSQNPRHKITKRGQNVTFRCDPISEHNRLYWYRQTLGQGPEFLTYFQNEAQLEKSRLLSDRFSAERPKGSFSTLEIQRTEQGDSAMYLCASSPTGGAGTQYFGPGTRLLVL.

The table lists this clonotype with many counts. This chain uses TRBV7-9 with TRBJ2-1; D is possibly TRBD1 (5 bases). Germline V gene sequence: CDR1 SEHNR, CDR2 FQNEAQ (reference sequence). Trimming shortened V by 4 bases and J by 8 bases, and 15 bases separated the two germline ends. The CDR3 contains 14 residues. This chain's CDR3 is CASSSGRGPDEQFF. The CDR3 bases are TGTGCCAGCAGCTCCGGTAGGGGCCCTGATGAGCAGTTCTTC.

This chain connects TRBV3-1 to TRBJ2-1; D is ambiguous. This CDR3 comprises 15 residues. Trimming stripped 6 bases from V and 7 bases from J, with 19 bases between. Germline CDR1 and CDR2: LGHDT and YNNKEL (reference sequence). The CDR3 protein is CASSPLTAPWNEQFF. The CDR3 coding sequence is TGTGCCAGCAGTCCTCTAACAGCTCCTTGGAATGAGCAGTTCTTC.

The chain couples TRBV27 to TRBJ2-3; the D is unclear. Trimming removed 3 bases at V and 2 bases at J, with 6 bases between. The CDR3 has 13 residues. CDR1 is MNHEY, CDR2 SMNVEV, per germline (reference sequence). This chain's CDR3 is CASSFDTTDTQYF. The CDR3 DNA reads as TGTGCCAGCAGTTTTGACACCACAGATACGCAGTATTTT.

This clonotype was observed many times. CDR3 DNA sequence: TGTGCCAGCAGCCCGACGCTCGGGGAGCTGTTTTTT. Translated, it gives CASSPTLGELFF. V and J are TRBV11-2 and TRBJ2-2, with D unresolved. V was trimmed by 5 bases and J by 7 bases, leaving 8 bases between them. The CDR3 has 12 amino acids. Germline V CDR1 and CDR2: SGHAT, FQNNGV.

This clonotype showed up just a few times. V usage is TRBV7-2 and J usage is TRBJ2-7; possible D gene TRBD2, 6 bases. The CDR3 has 13 amino acids. Germline CDR1 and CDR2: SGHTA and FQGNSA. With 4 bases removed from V and 7 bases from J, the gap between germline ends came to 14 bases. The CDR3 region has the DNA TGTGCCAGCAGCTCAATGAAGCGGGCTGAGCAGTACTTC. Its protein is CASSSMKRAEQYF.

There are a few counts of this clonotype. The CDR3 bases are TGTGCCAGCAGTTTATCGACAGTCCGCACAGATACGCAGTATTTT. It specifies CASSLSTVRTDTQYF. The chain uses TRBV27 and TRBJ2-3, with D possibly matching TRBD1 (5 bases). Trimming took off 0 bases at V and 1 base at J, with 8 bases between the two ends. The germline CDR1 and CDR2 sequences are MNHEY and SMNVEV (reference sequence). The CDR3 spans 15 residues.

The chain links TRBV4-1 to TRBJ1-4; possibly TRBD1 for D (5 bases). Germline V gene sequence: CDR1 MGHRA, CDR2 YSYEKL. The CDR3 is 16 amino acids. The germline V and J ends were trimmed by 2 bases and 0 bases, with 10 bases remaining between them. The CDR3 region has the DNA TGCGCCAGCAGCCAAAGGGGAGGAGCAACTAATGAAAAACTGTTTTTT. Translating it yields CASSQRGGATNEKLFF.

This clonotype came up a few times. The chain recombines TRBV14 with TRBJ2-1, with D unresolved. Trimming cost V 1 base and J 4 bases, with 14 bases left between them. Germline V CDR1 and CDR2: SGHDN, FVKESK. The CDR3 covers 16 residues. CDR3 sequence: CASSQVGLSDYNEQFF. The CDR3 nucleotides read TGTGCCAGCAGCCAAGTAGGATTATCTGATTACAATGAGCAGTTCTTC.

The chain links TRBV7-6 to TRBJ2-1; 9 nucleotides match TRBD2. The CDR3 covers 18 residues. CDR1 and CDR2 (germline): SGHVS, FNYEAQ. Trimming took 1 base from V and 0 from J; bases not matched to a gene: 7. The CDR3 DNA reads TGTGCCAGCAGCTTAGAAGCGGGAGGCAGGAGCTCCTACAATGAGCAGTTCTTC. This codes for CASSLEAGGRSSYNEQFF.

The chain has TRBV3-1 and TRBJ1-2; 7 bases are a match to TRBD1. The ends lost 4 bases at V and 8 bases at J; junction bases unmatched: 7. The CDR3 is 13 amino acids. Germline CDR1 reads LGHDT; CDR2 reads YNNKEL (reference sequence). The CDR3 spells CASSPTGEGGYTF. CDR3 coding DNA: TGTGCCAGCAGCCCTACAGGGGAAGGCGGCTACACCTTC.

J is TRBJ2-7 and V is TRBV12-3 or TRBV12-4; a possible D gene is TRBD2 (5 bases). Trimming stripped 7 bases from V and 3 bases from J, with 22 bases between. This CDR3 is built from 16 residues. Here the CDR3 DNA reads TGTGCCAGCATCACCCAACGGCAGGCGGGCGGCTACGAGCAGTACTTC. Translated, it gives CASITQRQAGGYEQYF.

This clonotype was counted a few times. J is TRBJ2-1 and V is TRBV7-8; maybe TRBD2 (6 bases). Trimming pared 1 base from V and 8 bases from J, leaving 12 bases between. The germline gives CDR1 SGHVS, CDR2 FQNEAQ. The CDR3 covers 14 residues. CDR3 sequence (DNA): TGTGCCAGCAGCTTAGTGGGCGGGATGGATGAGCAGTTCTTC. Translated, it gives CASSLVGGMDEQFF.

The chain uses TRBV12-3 or TRBV12-4 and TRBJ2-7; unclear D gene. The CDR3 is 13 residues long. V dropped 4 bases and J dropped 4 bases, with 11 bases sitting between them. The CDR3 is CASSYQVGYEQYV. CDR3 in DNA: TGTGCCAGCAGTTATCAGGTGGGTTACGAGCAGTACGTC.

At least ten counts were recorded for this clonotype. The rearrangement uses TRBV7-9 and TRBJ2-2; D might be TRBD1 (5 bases). The CDR3 consists of 13 residues. The V gene's germline CDR1 is SEHNR and CDR2 FQNEAQ (reference sequence). Trimming took 7 bases from V and 3 from J, leaving 9 bases between them. This CDR3 is CASIGAYTGELFF. As DNA, the CDR3 is TGTGCCAGCATAGGGGCATACACCGGGGAGCTGTTTTTT.

The chain is built from TRBV5-1 and TRBJ2-1; the D gene is possibly TRBD1 (5 bases). V lost 4 bases, J lost 2 bases, and 13 bases lay in between. Germline CDR1 is SGHRS and CDR2 is YFSETQ. The CDR3 contains 15 residues. CDR3 region: CASSLQGRTYNEQFF. CDR3 bases: TGCGCCAGCAGCCTGCAGGGCAGGACCTACAATGAGCAGTTCTTC.

This sequence joins TRBV5-1 and TRBJ1-4; D gene ambiguous. The germline V and J ends were trimmed by 1 base and 8 bases, with 9 bases remaining between them. CDR1 and CDR2 from the germline V gene are SGHRS and YFSETQ. This CDR3 has 13 residues. The CDR3 is CASSLYPREKLFF. CDR3 nucleotides: TGCGCCAGCAGCTTGTACCCTAGGGAAAAACTGTTTTTT.

This clonotype turned up a few times. This chain joins TRBV20-1 and TRBJ2-7; TRBD2 matches 15 bases. Germline CDR1 and CDR2: DFQATT and SNEGSKA (reference sequence). Trimming cost V 6 bases and J 1 base; bases outside gene matches: 13. This CDR3 comprises 18 residues. The DNA of the CDR3 is TGCAGTGCAACCCGGACTAGCGGGGGGGCTGGCAAGTCCTACGAGCAGTACGTC. This translates into CSATRTSGGAGKSYEQYV.

This clonotype occurred many times. The genes are TRBV10-3 and TRBJ1-1; unclear D gene. The CDR3 is 12 residues long. Trimming shortened V by 2 bases and J by 6 bases, and 7 bases separated the two germline ends. Germline lookup yields CDR1 ENHRY and CDR2 SYGVKD. CDR3 nucleotide sequence: TGTGCCATCAGTGAGGGTAGGGCTGAAGCTTTCTTT. Protein: CAISEGRAEAFF.

The CDR3: CASTPDRASTNEKLFF. The CDR3 region has the DNA TGTGCCAGCACCCCCGACAGGGCGTCAACTAATGAAAAACTGTTTTTT. The chain employs TRBV2 and TRBJ1-4, with 7 bases identical to TRBD1. CDR1 is SNHLY and CDR2 is FYNNEI in the germline V gene. The CDR3 contains 16 residues. The ends lost 7 bases at V and 0 bases at J; junction bases unmatched: 8.

The chain recombines TRBV11-2 with TRBJ2-2, with 7 bases that match TRBD1. From germline, CDR1 is SGHAT and CDR2 FQNNGV. After removal of 3 bases from V and 3 bases from J, the junction contained 4 bases not matched to a gene. CDR3 length: 15 residues. CDR3 DNA sequence: TGTGCCAGCAGCTTCACGACAGGGCACACCGGGGAGCTGTTTTTT. Protein sequence: CASSFTTGHTGELFF.

This clonotype has more than one count but fewer than ten. The gene calls are TRBV7-2 and TRBJ2-5, with D hard to call. CDR1 is SGHTA, CDR2 FQGNSA, per germline. The V end was cut by 1 base, the J end by 5 bases, with 14 bases between. CDR3 length: 15 amino acids. Here the CDR3 DNA reads TGTGCCAGCAGCTTAGTGGCGCACGGTGGGGAGACCCAGTACTTC. Encoded protein: CASSLVAHGGETQYF. The full variable domain, rest sourced from reference TRBV7-2 and TRBJ2-5, is GAGVSQSPSNKVTEKGKDVELRCDPISGHTALYWYRQSLGQGLEFLIYFQGNSAPDKSGLPSDRFSAERTGGSVSTLTIQRTQQEDSAVYLCASSLVAHGGETQYFGPGTRLLVL.

At least ten counts were recorded for this clonotype. The chain is built from TRBV10-1 and TRBJ2-1; 7 bases line up with TRBD1. CDR3 length: 16 residues. Germline V CDR1 and CDR2: WNHNN, SYGVQD (reference sequence). V lost 6 bases and J lost 7; bases outside the gene matches: 15. The CDR3 here is CASSYLAQGVGNEQFF. CDR3 DNA sequence: TGCGCCAGCAGCTACTTAGCTCAGGGGGTTGGTAATGAGCAGTTCTTC.

This clonotype has a handful of counts. The chain is built from TRBV7-9 and TRBJ2-3; D remains ambiguous. From germline, CDR1 is SEHNR and CDR2 FQNEAQ (reference sequence). The CDR3 contains 15 residues. The V gene lost 0 bases and the J gene lost 2 bases, with 9 bases spanning the gap. The CDR3 region is CASSLALRPTDTQYF. CDR3 bases: TGTGCCAGCAGCTTAGCCCTTAGACCCACAGATACGCAGTATTTT.